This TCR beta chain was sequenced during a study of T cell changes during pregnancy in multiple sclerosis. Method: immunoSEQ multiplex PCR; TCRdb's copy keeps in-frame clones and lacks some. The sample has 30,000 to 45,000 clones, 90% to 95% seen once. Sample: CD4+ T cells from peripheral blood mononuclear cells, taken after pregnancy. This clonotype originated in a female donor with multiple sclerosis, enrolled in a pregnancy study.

CDR3 sequence: CASRGQSGANVLTF. The CDR3 DNA reads TGTGCCAGCAGGGGACAGTCTGGGGCCAACGTCCTGACTTTC. The chain couples TRBV6-5 to TRBJ2-6, with TRBD1 matching over 7 bases. The V gene end was trimmed by 6 bases and the J gene end by 1 base; junction bases not matched to a gene: 0. Germline V lookup: CDR1 MNHEY, CDR2 SVGAGI. This CDR3 contains 14 residues.